The clone carrying this T cell receptor beta chain was detected many times. Its antigen is not known. This sample is drawn from a study of response to subunit inactivated influenza vaccine. General study findings and limits: T cells newly recruited by each seasonal influenza vaccination are few, the authors suggested.

MiXCR, run by TCRdb on the RT-PCR reads, gives a single entry per CDR3 protein. The sample carries some 480,000 distinct CDR3 sequences, approximately 10% recorded once. Germline V lookup: CDR1 SGHRS, CDR2 YFSETQ. The germline V and J ends were trimmed by 0 bases and 10 bases, with 8 bases remaining between them. The CDR3 runs to 12 residues. The receptor was derived from a man in his forties or fifties who received an inactivated influenza vaccine. The source material was PBMCs from blood, sampled 45 days after vaccination. J is TRBJ2-1 and V is TRBV5-1, with a tentative D call TRBD2 (6 bases). The CDR3 loop reads CASSLAGEEQFF. CDR3 in DNA: TGCGCCAGCAGCTTGGCGGGAGAGGAGCAGTTCTTC.